This TCR delta chain is from a study of gamma-delta chains in newborns, infants, children. For the study at large: Polyclonal expansion of innate γδ T cells after birth follows microbial exposure.

TCRdb redid clone calling on the reads using CATT. The sample lists several thousand delta-chain clones, approximately 5.6% seen once, with approximately 6.4% in the top ten. This clone has more than one count but fewer than ten. An end of the junction differs from the germline gene, which may be a read error. The sample contains more than one DNA sequence encoding this CDR3. The CDR3 is 18 amino acids. The V gene's germline CDR1 is GEAIGNYY and CDR2 EKD. This TCR came from a child who was a newborn, infant or young child, either healthy, febrile or measles-vaccinated (not recorded which). This chain links TRDV2 with TRDJ2, with D tentatively TRDD3 (6 bases). Sequenced: blood. The CDR3 DNA reads TGTGCCTGCGACACAATGGGGGTTCCCTCTACTTTGACAGCACAACTCTTCTTT. This encodes CACDTMGVPSTLTAQLFF.